A single sample gave rise to the 29 T cell receptor beta chains below, sequenced in a study of response to subunit inactivated influenza vaccine. Using its own MiXCR run on the RT-PCR reads, TCRdb lists one record per CDR3 protein. The sample comprises a few hundred thousand distinct CDR3 sequences, 14% of which are singletons, and 11% rests with the top ten. Here the sequenced sample was PBMCs from blood, taken 11 to 12 days after vaccination. The receptors here all came from a man aged 45-65 years who received an inactivated influenza vaccine.

This chain links TRBV6-1 with TRBJ1-5; D possibly corresponds to TRBD1 (5 bases). CDR3 size: 13 residues. CDR1 and CDR2 (germline): MNHNS, SASEGT. Trimming left V 11 bases short and J 2 bases short, with 13 bases between. In DNA form, the CDR3 reads TGTGCCGGGGTGGTAGGGGGCAATCAGCCCCAGCATTTT. Translation gives CAGVVGGNQPQHF.

At least ten counts were recorded for this clonotype. The CDR3 is CSGKRGSGANVLTF. Here the CDR3 DNA reads TGCAGCGGAAAAAGGGGTTCTGGGGCCAACGTCCTGACTTTC. The gene calls are TRBV29-1 and TRBJ2-6; D may be TRBD1 (5 bases). This CDR3 region has 14 residues. Deletions cut 7 bases from V and 1 base from J, with 11 bases between. CDR1 and CDR2 from the germline V gene are SQVTM and ANQGSEA.

This clonotype occurred a few times. This chain connects TRBV20-1 to TRBJ2-1; 7 bases line up with TRBD2. CDR1 DFQATT and CDR2 SNEGSKA come from the germline V gene (reference sequence). The CDR3 extends over 15 amino acids. The trim removed 6 bases at V and 5 bases at J, leaving 13 bases unmatched. CDR3: CSAPSPGGRDNEQFF. CDR3 nucleotides: TGCAGTGCCCCGTCCCCCGGCGGGAGAGACAATGAGCAGTTCTTC.

This clonotype was recorded a few times. This chain connects TRBV9 to TRBJ2-5; D might be TRBD2 (6 bases). Germline CDR1 and CDR2: SGDLS and YYNGEE. This CDR3 is 14 amino acids long. Trimming took off 0 bases at V and 4 bases at J, with 10 bases between the two ends. As DNA, the CDR3 is TGTGCCAGCAGCGTAGCGTTAGCGGCAGAGACCCAGTACTTC. Translated: CASSVALAAETQYF.

This clonotype was picked up a small number of times. This rearrangement joins TRBV18 to TRBJ1-2, with D unresolved. V lost 2 bases and J 8 bases, leaving 21 bases between the germline ends. Germline V gene data show CDR1 as KGHSH and CDR2 as LQKENI. The CDR3 runs 16 residues. CDR3 nucleotide sequence: TGTGCCAGCTCACCAGAAACCGGACGGACGCCGGGAGGCTACACCTTC. Residues: CASSPETGRTPGGYTF.

J is TRBJ2-7 and V is TRBV28; TRBD2 aligns across 7 bases. CDR1 and CDR2 (germline): MDHEN, SYDVKM. CDR3 length equals 14 residues. After removal of 7 bases from V and 0 bases from J, the junction contained 6 bases not matched to a gene. Here the CDR3 DNA reads TGTGCCAGCAACTGGGGGAGGGTCTCCTACGAGCAGTACTTC. The encoded protein is CASNWGRVSYEQYF.

This clonotype has only a few counts. V and J are TRBV12-3 or TRBV12-4 and TRBJ1-2, with TRBD1 identical over 7 bases. Trimming cost V 5 bases and J 9 bases; bases outside gene matches: 9. The CDR3 runs to 13 residues. The CDR3: CASSLRAGGSYTF. Written as DNA, the CDR3 is TGTGCCAGCAGTCTCCGGGCAGGGGGAAGCTACACCTTC.

This clonotype was seen more than once but under ten times. The chain couples TRBV20-1 to TRBJ1-1, with D hard to call. Per the germline V gene, CDR1 is DFQATT and CDR2 is SNEGSKA (reference sequence). The CDR3 consists of 14 residues. The germline V and J ends were trimmed by 5 bases and 0 bases, with 13 bases remaining between them. The CDR3, as DNA: TGCAGTGCTCTAGGAGGAACCTTGAACACTGAAGCTTTCTTT. It is translated as CSALGGTLNTEAFF.

This clonotype was seen repeatedly, ten times or more. The chain links TRBV4-3 to TRBJ2-3; 7 bases agree with TRBD2. J was trimmed by 6 bases and V by 1 base; bases with no gene match: 10. This CDR3 is 16 amino acids long. Germline assignment: CDR1 LGHNA and CDR2 YSLEER. The CDR3 nucleotides are TGCGCCAGCAGCCAAGCCGGCGGGAGAGCGATTGATACGCAGTATTTT. This codes for CASSQAGGRAIDTQYF.

This clonotype showed up just a few times. The V gene is TRBV11-2, the J gene TRBJ2-2; 7 nucleotides match TRBD2. Trimming at V came to 5 bases and at J to 0 bases, leaving 6 bases not matched to a gene. The CDR3 has 16 residues. Germline V gives CDR1 SGHAT, CDR2 FQNNGV. The CDR3 DNA reads as TGTGCCAGCAGCCTACTTCGGGGGGCGAACACCGGGGAGCTGTTTTTT. This gives the protein CASSLLRGANTGELFF.

This clonotype has only a few counts. The V gene is TRBV5-1, the J gene TRBJ2-3; no clear D. The CDR3 runs 13 residues. Germline assignment: CDR1 SGHRS and CDR2 YFSETQ. The V end was cut by 1 base, the J end by 2 bases, with 5 bases between. Here the CDR3 reads CASSLPVTDTQYF. The DNA of the CDR3 is TGCGCCAGCAGCTTGCCGGTCACAGATACGCAGTATTTT.

Only a few counts were recorded for this clonotype. The V call is TRBV11-3, the J call TRBJ2-2; 8 bases map to TRBD1. This CDR3 region has 15 residues. J was trimmed by 8 bases and V by 1 base; bases with no gene match: 6. CDR1 SGHNT and CDR2 YENEEA come from the germline V gene. The CDR3 region has the DNA TGTGCCAGCAGCTTAGGCCAGGGGGCTTCGGGGGAGCTGTTTTTT. This codes for CASSLGQGASGELFF. The full variable domain, in which reference TRBV11-3 and TRBJ2-2 provide the parts outside the CDR3, is EAGVVQSPRYKIIEKKQPVAFWCNPISGHNTLYWYLQNLGQGPELLIRYENEEAVDDSQLPKDRFSAERLKGVDSTLKIQPAELGDSAVYLCASSLGQGASGELFFGEGSRLTVL.

V and J are TRBV6-1 and TRBJ1-2; D ambiguous. Deletions cut 2 bases from V and 4 bases from J, with 26 bases between. This CDR3 contains 19 residues. The germline V gene encodes CDR1 MNHNS and CDR2 SASEGT. The CDR3 reads CASSEHPTDTVPFFYGYTF. In nucleotides, the CDR3 is TGTGCCAGCAGTGAACATCCGACCGATACAGTACCCTTCTTCTATGGCTACACCTTC.

This clonotype was seen a handful of times. The J gene is TRBJ1-1, the V gene TRBV6-1; 7 bases align to TRBD1. Germline V gene sequence: CDR1 MNHNS, CDR2 SASEGT. V dropped 2 bases and J dropped 8; count of bases not matched to a gene: 8. There are 14 residues in the CDR3. The CDR3 reads CASSELTGLGEAFF. CDR3 coding DNA: TGTGCCAGCAGTGAATTGACAGGGCTCGGGGAAGCTTTCTTT.

This clonotype was picked up a small number of times. The V gene is TRBV9, the J gene TRBJ2-3; D might be TRBD1 (6 bases). The CDR3 is made up of 12 amino acids. V was clipped by 3 bases and J by 8 bases, with 10 bases between them. Germline V CDR1 and CDR2: SGDLS, YYNGEE. As DNA, the CDR3 is TGTGCCAGCAGCGAGACAGGTGCTACGCAGTATTTT. This translates into CASSETGATQYF.

The chain recombines TRBV7-8 with TRBJ2-7; TRBD2 matches 10 bases. In germline, CDR1 is SGHVS, CDR2 FQNEAQ. V was clipped by 0 bases and J by 2 bases; unmatched bases: 4. The CDR3 consists of 16 residues. Written as DNA, the CDR3 is TGTGCCAGCAGCTTAGCCGGGACTAGCGTAACCTACGAGCAGTACTTC. It specifies CASSLAGTSVTYEQYF.

The DNA for the CDR3 is TGCGCCACTCATGGGCTAGTCGCAGATACGCAGTATTTT. Its translation: CATHGLVADTQYF. J is TRBJ2-3 and V is TRBV5-1; D not certain. V gave up 9 bases and J gave up 4 bases, with 15 bases separating them. The CDR3 sequence is 13 residues long. Germline V gene lookup returns CDR1 SGHRS and CDR2 YFSETQ.

There are a few counts of this clonotype. This chain connects TRBV12-3 or TRBV12-4 to TRBJ1-1; D possibly corresponds to TRBD1 (5 bases). V was clipped by 1 base and J by 0 bases, with 9 bases between them. The CDR3 loop spans 15 amino acids. The CDR3 coding sequence is TGTGCCAGCAGTTTAGGAGGGGACCTGAACACTGAAGCTTTCTTT. Translated, it gives CASSLGGDLNTEAFF.

The chain is built from TRBV10-3 and TRBJ2-2, with TRBD2 matching over 7 bases. With V trimmed by 7 bases and J by 4 bases, 9 bases remained unmatched. CDR1 and CDR2 from the germline V gene are ENHRY and SYGVKD. The CDR3 length is 15 residues. The CDR3 reads CAIKAGDTSTGELFF. Here the CDR3 DNA reads TGTGCCATCAAGGCGGGAGATACGTCCACCGGGGAGCTGTTTTTT.

This clonotype has only a few counts. The rearrangement links TRBV27 to TRBJ2-1; weak D call: TRBD2 (5 bases). The CDR3 length is 15 residues. From germline, CDR1 is MNHEY and CDR2 SMNVEV (reference sequence). Trimming left V 2 bases short and J 3 bases short, with 11 bases between. The CDR3 here is CASSLVRANYNEQFF. For the CDR3, the DNA is TGTGCCAGCAGTTTAGTGCGGGCCAACTACAATGAGCAGTTCTTC.

The chain recombines TRBV5-5 with TRBJ2-2, with D possibly being TRBD2 (5 bases). This CDR3 contains 15 residues. Trimming stripped 0 bases from V and 3 bases from J, with 9 bases between. Germline V lookup: CDR1 SGHKS, CDR2 YYEKEE (reference sequence). The chain's CDR3 is CASSLDRGHTGELFF. In DNA, the CDR3 is TGTGCCAGCAGCTTGGATCGGGGTCACACCGGGGAGCTGTTTTTT.

The chain is built from TRBV4-3 and TRBJ1-1, with D possibly being TRBD1 (6 bases). The CDR3 loop spans 16 amino acids. Germline CDR1 and CDR2: LGHNA and YSLEER. V was clipped by 4 bases and J by 2 bases, with 17 bases between them. DNA for the CDR3: TGCGCCAGCAGCCTCTCCCCCGGACAGCCCAACACTGAAGCTTTCTTT. Its protein is CASSLSPGQPNTEAFF.

The chain uses TRBV6-1 and TRBJ1-2, with a weak D call TRBD1 (6 bases). CDR1 MNHNS and CDR2 SASEGT come from the germline V gene. The CDR3 has 14 residues. V lost 6 bases and J 6 bases, leaving 17 bases between the germline ends. Here the CDR3 DNA reads TGTGCCAGCAGCCGGACAGATATAGAAGATGGCTACACCTTC. This encodes CASSRTDIEDGYTF.

Only a few counts were recorded for this clonotype. The chain uses TRBV5-1 and TRBJ2-7, with D possibly matching TRBD2 (6 bases). Between the trimmed V and J ends, which lost 4 bases and 0 bases, there was a span of 14 bases. The CDR3 is made up of 15 amino acids. Germline V gene lookup returns CDR1 SGHRS and CDR2 YFSETQ. CDR3 coding DNA: TGCGCCAGCAGCGTGGAGGGACTGAGCTCCTACGAGCAGTACTTC. Encoded protein: CASSVEGLSSYEQYF.

This rearrangement joins TRBV15 to TRBJ2-7; 7 nucleotides line up with TRBD1. The CDR3 has 15 amino acids. Germline CDR1 and CDR2: LNHNV and YYDKDF (reference sequence). The trim removed 0 bases at V and 7 bases at J, leaving 9 bases unmatched. The CDR3: CATSRERTGSAEQYF. CDR3 nucleotide sequence: TGTGCCACCAGCAGAGAGCGGACAGGTTCCGCAGAGCAGTACTTC.

The rearrangement joins TRBV20-1 to TRBJ1-6; 9 bases agree with TRBD1. This CDR3 spans 12 amino acids. V was clipped by 7 bases and J by 8 bases; unmatched bases: 3. In germline, CDR1 is DFQATT, CDR2 SNEGSKA (reference sequence). The CDR3 protein is CSGGTGYSPLHF. The CDR3 coding sequence is TGCAGTGGAGGGACAGGGTATTCACCCCTCCACTTT.

This clonotype was recorded a few times. The chain combines TRBV5-1 with TRBJ2-3; D is ambiguous. The germline V gene has CDR1 SGHRS and CDR2 YFSETQ. CDR3 length equals 13 residues. Trimming cost V 1 base and J 4 bases, with 7 bases left between them. The CDR3 protein is CASSLYSADTQYF. The CDR3 nucleotides are TGCGCCAGCAGCTTGTACAGTGCAGATACGCAGTATTTT.

This chain links TRBV12-3 or TRBV12-4 with TRBJ2-1; D is unresolved. The CDR3 spans 13 residues. Trimming cost V 2 bases and J 8 bases, with 10 bases left between them. CDR3 region: CASSLTAVDEQFF. In nucleotides, the CDR3 is TGTGCCAGCAGTTTAACCGCGGTCGATGAGCAGTTCTTC.

This clonotype was found many times. The V and J genes are TRBV6-2 or TRBV6-3 and TRBJ2-1; D possibly corresponds to TRBD1 (5 bases). The CDR3 runs to 14 residues. The germline V and J ends were trimmed by 5 bases and 0 bases, with 8 bases remaining between them. Germline V lookup: CDR1 MNHEY, CDR2 SVGEGT. This chain's CDR3 is CASSTGLSYNEQFF. In DNA, the CDR3 is TGTGCCAGCAGTACAGGTCTCTCCTACAATGAGCAGTTCTTC.